The 21 T cell receptor beta chains below were found in one sample sequenced in a study of blood T cell repertoires in COVID-19. Measured with immunoSEQ multiplex PCR; TCRdb has only the in-frame clones, and not every one. The table has over 150,000 clones, about 80% seen once. The specimen was peripheral blood. The receptor source for this set is a human donor with acute or convalescent COVID-19. The donor label of this sample is uncertain.

The genes are TRBV5-1 and TRBJ2-3; possibly TRBD2 for D (5 bases). This CDR3 has 13 amino acids. Germline CDR1 SGHRS, CDR2 YFSETQ. Trimming stripped 1 base from V and 3 bases from J, with 6 bases between. The DNA for the CDR3 is TGCGCCAGCAGCTTGACTAGTACAGATACGCAGTATTTT. This encodes CASSLTSTDTQYF.

The chain recombines TRBV5-8 with TRBJ2-5; 7 positions agree with TRBD1. Trimming took 0 bases from V and 3 from J; bases not matched to a gene: 5. The V gene's germline CDR1 is SGHTS and CDR2 YDEGEE. The CDR3 consists of 15 residues. CDR3 protein: CASSLGQTGEETQYF. The CDR3 nucleotides read TGTGCCAGCAGCTTGGGTCAAACAGGGGAAGAGACCCAGTACTTC.

The V gene is TRBV19, the J gene TRBJ1-1; TRBD1 matches at 10 bases. Per germline, CDR1 LNHDA and CDR2 SQIVND (reference sequence). The V segment lost 8 bases and the J segment 10 bases; nucleotides outside the gene matches: 7. CDR3 length: 12 residues. The CDR3 loop reads CASRDRGLGAFF. CDR3 nucleotide sequence: TGTGCCAGTCGGGACAGGGGTCTTGGAGCTTTCTTT.

The chain's CDR3 is CASSPRGRYGYTF. Here the CDR3 DNA reads TGTGCCAGCAGCCCGAGAGGCCGGTATGGCTACACCTTC. This chain joins TRBV6-6 and TRBJ1-2, with unresolved D. CDR1 and CDR2 (germline): MNHNY, SVGAGI (reference sequence). This CDR3 region has 13 residues. With 6 bases removed from V and 5 bases from J, the gap between germline ends came to 13 bases.

This rearrangement joins TRBV6-6 to TRBJ1-6, with a tentative D call TRBD1 (6 bases). CDR1 is MNHNY, CDR2 SVGAGI, per germline (reference sequence). The CDR3 sequence is 15 residues long. V dropped 4 bases and J dropped 8 bases, with 15 bases sitting between them. This CDR3 reads CASSSAGVGDSPLHF. The CDR3 DNA reads TGTGCCAGCAGTTCGGCAGGGGTCGGGGATTCACCCCTCCACTTT.

The chain combines TRBV7-9 with TRBJ1-3, with 7 bases that match TRBD1. V was pared by 5 bases and J by 6 bases, with 7 bases of the junction left unmatched. Germline V gives CDR1 SEHNR, CDR2 FQNEAQ (reference sequence). The CDR3 totals 14 residues. As DNA, the CDR3 is TGTGCCAGCAGCCTCCAAGGGGGCTTAAACACCATATATTTT. This encodes CASSLQGGLNTIYF.

A few counts support this clone. The chain links TRBV9 to TRBJ2-1; 8 nucleotides agree with TRBD2. CDR3 length: 16 amino acids. J gave up 6 bases and V 3 bases, and 11 bases lay outside the gene matches. Germline V gives CDR1 SGDLS, CDR2 YYNGEE. The CDR3 here is CASSAQVVAGPNEQFF. Written as DNA, the CDR3 is TGTGCCAGCAGCGCCCAGGTTGTAGCGGGACCCAATGAGCAGTTCTTC.

The J gene is TRBJ2-5, the V gene TRBV19; the match to TRBD2 covers 8 bases. The germline V gene encodes CDR1 LNHDA and CDR2 SQIVND (reference sequence). V dropped 1 base and J dropped 3; count of bases not matched to a gene: 7. The CDR3 contains 16 residues. The CDR3: CASSIAGTRGKETQYF. CDR3 nucleotide sequence: TGTGCCAGTAGTATAGCCGGGACTAGGGGGAAAGAGACCCAGTACTTC.

V is TRBV7-2 and J is TRBJ2-2; possible D gene TRBD2, 5 bases. Trimming took off 5 bases at V and 1 base at J, with 11 bases between the two ends. The length of the CDR3 is 15 residues. Germline V gene sequence: CDR1 SGHTA, CDR2 FQGNSA. CDR3 DNA sequence: TGTGCCAGCAGCCCTCGGACTGTGAACACCGGGGAGCTGTTTTTT. Amino acid sequence: CASSPRTVNTGELFF.

This chain connects TRBV10-3 to TRBJ2-1; D is undetermined. This CDR3 region has 15 residues. Germline values: CDR1 ENHRY, CDR2 SYGVKD. Trimming took 6 bases from V and 0 from J, leaving 12 bases between them. CDR3 region: CAIRPQSSSYNEQFF. DNA for the CDR3: TGTGCCATCAGGCCTCAGTCCAGCTCCTACAATGAGCAGTTCTTC.

The chain joins TRBV28 to TRBJ1-1, with 9 bases identical to TRBD1. Trimming took 2 bases from V and 10 from J; bases not matched to a gene: 2. CDR3 length: 12 amino acids. Germline V CDR1 and CDR2: MDHEN, SYDVKM. The CDR3 DNA follows: TGTGCCAGCAGTTTACAGACAGGGGGAGCTTTCTTT. Its protein is CASSLQTGGAFF.

The chain uses TRBV6-5 and TRBJ1-5; D perhaps matches TRBD1 (5 bases). V gave up 6 bases and J gave up 2 bases, with 14 bases separating them. This CDR3 has 15 residues. Germline V gives CDR1 MNHEY, CDR2 SVGAGI. The CDR3 sequence is CASRTTGVGNQPQHF. CDR3 nucleotides: TGTGCCAGCAGGACTACGGGGGTGGGCAATCAGCCCCAGCATTTT.

This clone has just one count. The CDR3 DNA reads TGTGCCAGCAGCTTGAGTACCGGGGAGCTGTTTTTT. Encoded protein: CASSLSTGELFF. V usage is TRBV7-9 and J usage is TRBJ2-2; D gene unclear. Looked up from germline, CDR1 is SEHNR and CDR2 is FQNEAQ (reference sequence). V shed 3 bases and J shed 5 bases, with 4 bases lying between them. The CDR3 has 12 residues.

V is TRBV27 and J is TRBJ2-7; 14 bases agree with TRBD2. Trimming took 5 bases from V and 6 from J; bases not matched to a gene: 9. The CDR3 spans 16 residues. Germline V gives CDR1 MNHEY, CDR2 SMNVEV (reference sequence). The CDR3 is CASSPGTSGRIPEQYF. CDR3 sequence (DNA): TGTGCCAGCAGTCCCGGGACTAGCGGGAGAATCCCCGAGCAGTACTTC.

V is TRBV30 and J is TRBJ1-5; no clear D. The V end lost 2 bases, the J end lost 1 base, and 12 bases lay between the germline ends. The germline V gene has CDR1 GTSNPN and CDR2 SVGIG (reference sequence). This CDR3 comprises 15 residues. CDR3 region: CAWSRASGSNQPQHF. The CDR3 region has the DNA TGTGCCTGGAGTCGGGCTTCGGGGAGCAATCAGCCCCAGCATTTT.

This sequence joins TRBV6-5 and TRBJ1-2; possibly TRBD1 for D (5 bases). The germline gives CDR1 MNHEY, CDR2 SVGAGI. The germline V and J ends were trimmed by 6 bases and 4 bases, with 15 bases remaining between them. CDR3 length: 14 residues. In nucleotides, the CDR3 is TGTGCCAGCAGGCAGAGGTGGCAGGGCTATGGCTACACCTTC. It codes for CASRQRWQGYGYTF.

J is TRBJ1-5 and V is TRBV7-2; possibly TRBD1 for D (6 bases). The CDR3 has 12 amino acids. Germline CDR1 and CDR2: SGHTA and FQGNSA. V was trimmed by 3 bases and J by 11 bases, leaving 11 bases between them. The CDR3 loop is CASSLSQGSQHF. As DNA, the CDR3 is TGTGCCAGCAGCTTGTCACAGGGTTCCCAGCATTTT.

The chain carries TRBV7-9 and TRBJ2-3; 12 nucleotides match TRBD2. This CDR3 spans 17 amino acids. V was clipped by 5 bases and J by 3 bases; unmatched bases: 9. Germline V gene data show CDR1 as SEHNR and CDR2 as FQNEAQ (reference sequence). The CDR3 spells CASSRQTSGRRTDTQYF. The CDR3 DNA is TGTGCCAGCAGCCGACAGACTAGCGGGAGACGGACAGATACGCAGTATTTT.

This chain uses TRBV2 with TRBJ2-3, with 12 bases identical to TRBD2. The CDR3 is 15 residues long. Germline V CDR1 and CDR2: SNHLY, FYNNEI. The V and J ends lost 3 bases and 4 bases, in that order; junction bases with no gene match: 2. The CDR3 DNA reads as TGTGCCAGCAGTGACCGACTAGCGGGAGCAGATACGCAGTATTTT. Amino acid sequence: CASSDRLAGADTQYF.

The genes are TRBV10-2 and TRBJ1-5, with TRBD1 matching 8 bases. V shed 7 bases and J 6 bases; nucleotides not matched to a gene: 5. CDR3 length: 13 residues. CDR1 is WSHSY and CDR2 is SAAADI in the germline V gene. The CDR3 sequence is CASTGQGGQPQHF. The CDR3 DNA reads as TGCGCCAGCACCGGACAGGGCGGTCAGCCCCAGCATTTT.

This chain connects TRBV30 to TRBJ1-4; 8 bases line up with TRBD1. Germline-derived CDR1 and CDR2 are GTSNPN and SVGIG (reference sequence). V shed 5 bases, J shed 8 bases, and the junction held 4 bases outside the gene matches. The CDR3 consists of 12 residues. CDR3 DNA sequence: TGTGCCTGGGGACAGGGAAAGGAAAAACTGTTTTTT. It encodes CAWGQGKEKLFF.